The 19 T cell receptor beta chains presented below share a single source sample, sequenced in a study of blood T cell repertoires in COVID-19. Measured with immunoSEQ multiplex PCR; TCRdb has only the in-frame clones, and not every one. In the table there are about 120,000 clones, roughly 84% of which are singletons. Specimen: peripheral blood. The source is a middle-aged man with acute or convalescent COVID-19.

The V gene is TRBV28, the J gene TRBJ2-2; D gene unclear. V lost 2 bases to trimming and J lost 5 bases, with 9 bases between them. CDR1 is MDHEN, CDR2 SYDVKM, per germline. There are 14 residues in the CDR3. In nucleotides, the CDR3 is TGTGCCAGCAGTTTAAGAGAAGCGACCGGGGAGCTGTTTTTT. It specifies CASSLREATGELFF.

V and J are TRBV6-5 and TRBJ1-4, with D possibly being TRBD1 (6 bases). The CDR3 is 13 residues long. Germline loops: CDR1 MNHEY, CDR2 SVGAGI. Between the trimmed V and J ends, which lost 2 bases and 8 bases, there was a span of 9 bases. In DNA form, the CDR3 reads TGTGCCAGCAGTTACAGGGGGGGGGAAAAACTGTTTTTT. It encodes CASSYRGGEKLFF.

The chain recombines TRBV7-8 with TRBJ2-3; weak D call: TRBD2 (7 bases). The V and J ends lost 0 bases and 2 bases respectively, with 18 bases between them. The CDR3 has 18 amino acids. Germline assignment: CDR1 SGHVS and CDR2 FQNEAQ. CDR3 amino acids: CASSLARGGGLLTDTQYF. CDR3 nucleotide sequence: TGTGCCAGCAGCTTAGCGCGGGGCGGGGGCCTACTCACAGATACGCAGTATTTT. The full variable domain, completed using reference TRBV7-8 and TRBJ2-3, is GAGVSQSPRYKVAKRGQDVALRCDPISGHVSLFWYQQALGQGPEFLTYFQNEAQLDKSGLPSDRFFAERPEGSVSTLKIQRTQQEDSAVYLCASSLARGGGLLTDTQYFGPGTRLTVL.

This clone has only one observation. The rearrangement joins TRBV18 to TRBJ2-1; a possible D gene is TRBD2 (6 bases). The CDR3 runs 16 residues. The V gene's germline CDR1 is KGHSH and CDR2 LQKENI. Trimming stripped 6 bases from V and 0 bases from J, with 15 bases between. The CDR3 nucleotides read TGTGCCAGCTCCTCTCGGGACGGGAGCTCCTACAATGAGCAGTTCTTC. It is translated as CASSSRDGSSYNEQFF.

This clone was observed once. The chain employs TRBV6-4 and TRBJ2-3; 8 bases align to TRBD2. The CDR3 has 14 amino acids. Losses at the gene ends were 4 bases for V and 2 bases for J; bases not matched to a gene: 2. CDR1 is MRHNA, CDR2 SNTAGT, per germline. This chain's CDR3 is CASSAGGHTDTQYF. The CDR3 DNA is TGTGCCAGCAGTGCGGGGGGGCACACAGATACGCAGTATTTT.

There are a few counts of this clone. The rearrangement links TRBV7-9 to TRBJ2-4; TRBD2 is a possible D gene (6 bases). V gave up 7 bases and J gave up 1 base, with 20 bases separating them. The CDR3 loop spans 17 amino acids. Looked up from germline, CDR1 is SEHNR and CDR2 is FQNEAQ (reference sequence). This CDR3 is CASTSHRLDNAKNIQYF. The CDR3, as DNA: TGTGCCAGCACCTCCCATAGACTAGATAATGCCAAAAACATTCAGTACTTC.

The chain uses TRBV28 and TRBJ2-5; TRBD2 matches 8 bases. Germline V gene data show CDR1 as MDHEN and CDR2 as SYDVKM. V was clipped by 6 bases and J by 5 bases; unmatched bases: 11. This CDR3 has 15 residues. CDR3 loop: CASSSGAGGLETQYF. CDR3 sequence (DNA): TGTGCCAGCAGCAGCGGGGCGGGAGGATTGGAGACCCAGTACTTC.

The chain joins TRBV18 to TRBJ1-5; 10 nucleotides agree with TRBD1. Germline assignment: CDR1 KGHSH and CDR2 LQKENI. The CDR3 is 14 residues long. J was trimmed by 6 bases and V by 6 bases; bases with no gene match: 5. For the CDR3, the DNA is TGTGCCAGCTCTCTAGACAGGGGGCTTCAGCCCCAGCATTTT. This sequence encodes CASSLDRGLQPQHF. The full variable domain, rest sourced from reference TRBV18 and TRBJ1-5, is NAGVMQNPRHLVRRRGQEARLRCSPMKGHSHVYWYRQLPEEGLKFMVYLQKENIIDESGMPKERFSAEFPKEGPSILRIQQVVRGDSAAYFCASSLDRGLQPQHFGDGTRLSIL.

V is TRBV7-2 and J is TRBJ1-6, with D possibly being TRBD1 (5 bases). Germline-derived CDR1 and CDR2 are SGHTA and FQGNSA. CDR3 size: 14 residues. V was shortened by 4 bases and J by 10 bases, with 14 bases between the two germline ends. The CDR3 loop reads CASSSRGGGSPLHF. The CDR3 coding sequence is TGTGCCAGCAGCTCCCGGGGGGGTGGGTCACCCCTCCACTTT.

This chain uses TRBV6-1 with TRBJ2-3; 7 bases agree with TRBD2. The CDR3 totals 15 residues. Germline V gene lookup returns CDR1 MNHNS and CDR2 SASEGT. The V segment lost 1 base and the J segment 6 bases; nucleotides outside the gene matches: 7. CDR3 region: CASSEGRGIMDTQYF. The CDR3, as DNA: TGTGCCAGCAGTGAAGGGCGGGGGATAATGGATACGCAGTATTTT.

The CDR3 bases are TGTGCCAGTAGTATCTCAGCGGGGGCCAGGCGTGAGCAGTTCTTC. Encoded protein: CASSISAGARREQFF. The chain has TRBV19 and TRBJ2-1, with 8 positions matching TRBD2. The germline V gene has CDR1 LNHDA and CDR2 SQIVND (reference sequence). The CDR3 length is 15 residues. V dropped 3 bases and J dropped 9; count of bases not matched to a gene: 10.

The chain employs TRBV3-1 (or the pseudogene TRBV3-2) and TRBJ2-2; TRBD2 might be the D (6 bases). V lost 6 bases and J lost 4, with 12 bases in between. The CDR3 loop spans 14 amino acids. The germline V gene encodes CDR1 LGHDT and CDR2 YNNKEL (reference sequence). The CDR3: CASRNRLVTGELFF. In DNA, the CDR3 is TGTGCCAGCAGGAACAGACTAGTCACCGGGGAGCTGTTTTTT.

This clone came up a few times. The chain links TRBV7-8 to TRBJ2-7; a weak D match, TRBD1 (5 bases). The V end was cut by 3 bases, the J end by 2 bases, with 11 bases between. There are 14 residues in the CDR3. CDR1 and CDR2 (germline): SGHVS, FQNEAQ. CDR3 coding DNA: TGTGCCAGCAGCTTCCCCGACAGAACCTACGAGCAGTACTTC. Its protein product is CASSFPDRTYEQYF.

This chain links TRBV7-9 with TRBJ2-2; D is uncertain. The CDR3 extends over 14 amino acids. V was shortened by 3 bases and J by 1 base, with 6 bases between the two germline ends. Germline values: CDR1 SEHNR, CDR2 FQNEAQ (reference sequence). Here the CDR3 reads CASSFFMNTGELFF. The DNA for the CDR3 is TGTGCCAGCAGCTTTTTCATGAACACCGGGGAGCTGTTTTTT. Filled out from reference TRBV7-9 and TRBJ2-2, the complete variable domain reads DTGVSQNPRHKITKRGQNVTFRCDPISEHNRLYWYRQTLGQGPEFLTYFQNEAQLEKSRLLSDRFSAERPKGSFSTLEIQRTEQGDSAMYLCASSFFMNTGELFFGEGSRLTVL.

The rearrangement uses TRBV7-2 and TRBJ1-2, with D perhaps matching TRBD1 (6 bases). This CDR3 comprises 13 residues. Trimming shortened V by 3 bases and J by 7 bases, and 12 bases separated the two germline ends. Germline CDR1 reads SGHTA; CDR2 reads FQGNSA. The DNA of the CDR3 is TGTGCCAGCAGCTTTCGGGACACGAGTGGCTACACCTTC. It yields the protein CASSFRDTSGYTF.

The chain combines TRBV28 with TRBJ2-1; D perhaps matches TRBD2 (6 bases). The CDR3 has 15 residues. In germline, CDR1 is MDHEN, CDR2 SYDVKM. Trimming removed 6 bases at V and 2 bases at J, with 14 bases between. CDR3 in amino acids: CASRLFSGAYNEQFF. In nucleotides, the CDR3 is TGTGCCAGCAGATTGTTTAGCGGTGCCTACAATGAGCAGTTCTTC.

The chain employs TRBV28 and TRBJ2-3, with 10 positions matching TRBD2. CDR1 MDHEN and CDR2 SYDVKM come from the germline V gene. The CDR3 spans 15 residues. Trimming removed 6 bases from V and 4 bases from J; junction bases left unmatched: 7. For the CDR3, the DNA is TGTGCCAGCAGCACAGCGGGGGGGCTGGCAGATACGCAGTATTTT. Residues: CASSTAGGLADTQYF.

The V gene is TRBV5-1, the J gene TRBJ2-5; 10 positions agree with TRBD2. CDR3 length: 16 residues. The junction had 3 bases not matched to a gene; V was cut back by 0 bases and J by 1 base. Germline values: CDR1 SGHRS, CDR2 YFSETQ. The CDR3 is CASSLVPSGGQETQYF. In DNA form, the CDR3 reads TGCGCCAGCAGCTTGGTTCCTAGCGGGGGCCAAGAGACCCAGTACTTC.

V and J are TRBV20-1 and TRBJ2-5; TRBD2 is a possible D gene (6 bases). The germline CDR1 and CDR2 sequences are DFQATT and SNEGSKA (reference sequence). The CDR3 is made up of 11 amino acids. V gave up 3 bases and J gave up 5 bases, with 7 bases separating them. CDR3 sequence reads: CSASGGETQYF. In DNA, the CDR3 is TGCAGTGCTAGCGGGGGTGAGACCCAGTACTTC.